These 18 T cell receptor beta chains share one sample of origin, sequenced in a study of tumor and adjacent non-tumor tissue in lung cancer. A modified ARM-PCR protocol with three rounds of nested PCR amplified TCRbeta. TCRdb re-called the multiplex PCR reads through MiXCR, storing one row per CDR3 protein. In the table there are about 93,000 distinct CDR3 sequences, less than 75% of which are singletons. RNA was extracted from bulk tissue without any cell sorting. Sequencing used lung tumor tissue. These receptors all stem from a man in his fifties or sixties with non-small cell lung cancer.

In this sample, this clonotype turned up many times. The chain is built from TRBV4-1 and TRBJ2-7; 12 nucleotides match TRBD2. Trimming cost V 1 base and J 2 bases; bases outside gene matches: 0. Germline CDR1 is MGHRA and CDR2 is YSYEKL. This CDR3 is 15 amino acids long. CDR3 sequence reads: CASSQGLAGAYEQYF. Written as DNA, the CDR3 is TGCGCCAGCAGCCAAGGACTAGCGGGGGCCTACGAGCAGTACTTC.

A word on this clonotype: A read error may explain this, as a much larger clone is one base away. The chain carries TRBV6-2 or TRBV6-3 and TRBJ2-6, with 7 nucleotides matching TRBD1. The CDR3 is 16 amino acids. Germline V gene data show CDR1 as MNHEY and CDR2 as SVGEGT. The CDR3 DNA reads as TGTGTCAGCAGTTGGGGACAGAGCTCTGGGGCCAACGTCCTGACTTTC. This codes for CVSSWGQSSGANVLTF.

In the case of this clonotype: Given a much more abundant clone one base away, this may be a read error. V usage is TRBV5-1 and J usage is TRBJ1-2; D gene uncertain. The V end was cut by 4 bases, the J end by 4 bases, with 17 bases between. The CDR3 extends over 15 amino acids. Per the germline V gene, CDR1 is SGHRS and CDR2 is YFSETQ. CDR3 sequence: CASSTGPGGSYGYTF. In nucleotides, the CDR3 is TGCGCCAGCAGCACCGGACCGGGAGGGAGCTATGGCTACACCTTC.

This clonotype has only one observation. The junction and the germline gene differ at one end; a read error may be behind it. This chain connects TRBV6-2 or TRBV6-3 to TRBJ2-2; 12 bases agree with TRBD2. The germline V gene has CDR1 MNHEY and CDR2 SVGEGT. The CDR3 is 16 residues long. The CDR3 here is CASSFRLAGDTRELFF. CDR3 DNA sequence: TGTGCCAGCAGTTTCCGACTAGCGGGGGACACCCGGGAGCTGTTTTTT.

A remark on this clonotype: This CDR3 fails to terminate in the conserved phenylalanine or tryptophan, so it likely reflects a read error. The CDR3 loop is CVSSQGQQETQYL. DNA of the CDR3: TGTGTCAGCAGTCAGGGACAGCAAGAGACCCAGTACCTC. The chain employs TRBV5-4 and TRBJ2-5, with 7 bases aligning to TRBD1. The CDR3 extends over 13 amino acids. Germline-derived CDR1 and CDR2 are SGHNT and YYREEE (reference sequence).

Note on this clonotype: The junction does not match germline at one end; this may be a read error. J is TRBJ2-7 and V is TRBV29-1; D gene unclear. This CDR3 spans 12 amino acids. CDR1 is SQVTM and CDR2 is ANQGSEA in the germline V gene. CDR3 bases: TGCAGCGTTGCTACGGAGCCCTACAAGCATTACTTC. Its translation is CSVATEPYKHYF.

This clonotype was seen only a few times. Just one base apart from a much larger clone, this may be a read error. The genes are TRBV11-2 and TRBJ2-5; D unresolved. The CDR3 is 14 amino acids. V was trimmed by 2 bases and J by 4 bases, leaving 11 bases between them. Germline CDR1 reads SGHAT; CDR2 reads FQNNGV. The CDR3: CASSLYASGETQYF. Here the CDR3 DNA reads TGTGCCAGCAGCTTATATGCCTCGGGAGAGACCCAGTACTTC. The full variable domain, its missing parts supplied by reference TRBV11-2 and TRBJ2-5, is EAGVAQSPRYKIIEKRQSVAFWCNPISGHATLYWYQQILGQGPKLLIQFQNNGVVDDSQLPKDRFSAERLKGVDSTLKIQPAKLEDSAVYLCASSLYASGETQYFGPGTRLLVL.

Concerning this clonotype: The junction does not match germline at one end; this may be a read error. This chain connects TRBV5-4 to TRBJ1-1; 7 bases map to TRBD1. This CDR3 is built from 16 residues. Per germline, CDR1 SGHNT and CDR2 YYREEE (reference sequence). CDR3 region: CASSLDGTGVDTDAFF. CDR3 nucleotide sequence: TGTGCCAGCAGCTTAGACGGTACAGGGGTTGATACTGATGCTTTCTTT.

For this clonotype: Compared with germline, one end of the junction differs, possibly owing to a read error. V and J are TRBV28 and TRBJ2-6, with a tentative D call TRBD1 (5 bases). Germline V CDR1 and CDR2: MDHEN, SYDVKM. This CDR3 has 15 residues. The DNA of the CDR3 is TGTGCCAGCAATTCCTATCCTTCTGGGGCCAACGTCCTGATTTTC. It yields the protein CASNSYPSGANVLIF.

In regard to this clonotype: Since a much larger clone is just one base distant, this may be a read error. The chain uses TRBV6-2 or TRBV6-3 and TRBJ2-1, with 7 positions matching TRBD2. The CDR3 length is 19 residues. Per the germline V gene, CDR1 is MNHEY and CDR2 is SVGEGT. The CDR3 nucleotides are TGTGTCAGCAGTTACAATTCGGAGCGGGGAAGGCTCGGGGTCAATGAGCAGTTCTTC. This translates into CVSSYNSERGRLGVNEQFF.

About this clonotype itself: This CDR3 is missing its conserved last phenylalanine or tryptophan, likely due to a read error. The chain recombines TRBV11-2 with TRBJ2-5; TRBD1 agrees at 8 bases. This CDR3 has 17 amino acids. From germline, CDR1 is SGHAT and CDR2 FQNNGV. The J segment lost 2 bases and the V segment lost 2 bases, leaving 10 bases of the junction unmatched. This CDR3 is CASSLTGTGLSQETQYL. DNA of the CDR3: TGTGCCAGCAGCTTAACCGGGACAGGCCTCTCGCAAGAGACCCAGTACTTA.

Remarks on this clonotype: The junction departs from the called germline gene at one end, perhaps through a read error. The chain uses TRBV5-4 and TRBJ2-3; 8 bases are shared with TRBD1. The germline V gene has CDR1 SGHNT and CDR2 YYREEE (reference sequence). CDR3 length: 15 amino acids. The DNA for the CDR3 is TGTGCCAGCAGCTTTCCCGAGACAGGGGTGGATACGCTGTATTTT. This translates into CASSFPETGVDTLYF. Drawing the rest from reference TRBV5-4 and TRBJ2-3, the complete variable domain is ETGVTQSPTHLIKTRGQQVTLRCSSQSGHNTVSWYQQALGQGPQFIFQYYREEENGRGNFPPRFSGLQFPNYSSELNVNALELDDSALYLCASSFPETGVDTLYFGPGTRLTVL.

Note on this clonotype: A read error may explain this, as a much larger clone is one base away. This CDR3 reads CSAHNYGTTYAQYF. The CDR3 nucleotides read TGCAGTGCCCATAATTACGGGACCACGTATGCGCAGTATTTT. The genes are TRBV20-1 and TRBJ2-3; TRBD1 or TRBD2 may be the D gene (5 bases each). Germline CDR1 is DFQATT and CDR2 is SNEGSKA (reference sequence). The CDR3 totals 14 residues. The germline V and J ends were trimmed by 6 bases and 10 bases, with 23 bases remaining between them.

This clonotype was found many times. CDR3 coding DNA: TGTGCCAGCAGTTTAGCTACCGACAGGATCGCTGAAGCTTTCTTT. It is translated as CASSLATDRIAEAFF. The rearrangement uses TRBV12-3 or TRBV12-4 and TRBJ1-1; a weak D match, TRBD1 (6 bases). The CDR3 runs to 15 residues. Trimming removed 0 bases from V and 6 bases from J, with 14 bases in between.

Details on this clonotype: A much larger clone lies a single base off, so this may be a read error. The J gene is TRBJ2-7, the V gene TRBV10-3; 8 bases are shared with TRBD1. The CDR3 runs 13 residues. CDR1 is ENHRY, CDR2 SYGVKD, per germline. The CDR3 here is CVISEGQGYEQYF. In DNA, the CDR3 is TGTGTCATCAGTGAAGGACAGGGCTACGAGCAGTACTTC.

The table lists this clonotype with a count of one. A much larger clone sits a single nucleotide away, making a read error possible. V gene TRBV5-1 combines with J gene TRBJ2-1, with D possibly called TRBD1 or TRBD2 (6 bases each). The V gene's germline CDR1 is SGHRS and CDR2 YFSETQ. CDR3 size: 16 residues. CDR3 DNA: TGCGCCGGCAGCTTGGGGGGCACCTTCTCCTACAATGAGCAGTTCTTC. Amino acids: CAGSLGGTFSYNEQFF.

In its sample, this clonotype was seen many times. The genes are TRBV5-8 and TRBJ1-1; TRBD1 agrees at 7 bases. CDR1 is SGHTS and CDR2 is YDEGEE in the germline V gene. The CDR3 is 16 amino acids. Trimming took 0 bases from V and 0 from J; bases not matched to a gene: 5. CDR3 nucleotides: TGTGCCAGCAGCTTGGGGGACAGAACTATGAACACTGAAGCTTTCTTT. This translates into CASSLGDRTMNTEAFF.

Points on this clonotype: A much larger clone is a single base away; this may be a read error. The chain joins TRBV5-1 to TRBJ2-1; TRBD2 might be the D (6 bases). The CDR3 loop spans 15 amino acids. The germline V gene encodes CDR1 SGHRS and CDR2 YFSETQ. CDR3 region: CTSSLENGSYNEQFF. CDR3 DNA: TGCACCAGCAGCTTGGAGAACGGGAGTTACAATGAGCAGTTCTTC.